The entry below describes one T cell receptor beta chain. This specimen belongs to a study of CD8 T cells in ankylosing spondylitis. V was clipped by 7 bases and J by 3 bases, with 11 bases between them. CDR3 length equals 13 residues. Germline V CDR1 and CDR2: SNHLY, FYNNEI. TCRdb itself ran the 5' RACE reads through MiXCR, one entry per CDR3 protein. The sample has about 360,000 distinct CDR3 sequences, about 20% seen once. The TCR sequence derives from a male donor with ankylosing spondylitis or in good health (not recorded which). Input material: blood, either unsorted or a sorted T cell fraction (not recorded which). This chain connects TRBV2 to TRBJ2-3; D is unresolved. The DNA for the CDR3 is TGTGCCAGCACAGACAAGTTAACAGATACGCAGTATTTT. Amino acids: CASTDKLTDTQYF.